This entry lists 2 T cell receptor beta chains sequenced from one sample in a study of blood T cell repertoires in COVID-19. Profiling relied on immunoSEQ multiplex PCR, and the TCRdb table lists in-frame clones only, not all of them. This sample has about 320,000 clones, with approximately 86% found just once. Sequenced input: PBMCs or T cells enriched from blood (not recorded which). These receptors were collected from a woman between 18 and 30 years old who had recovered from COVID-19.

This chain uses TRBV4-1 with TRBJ1-3, with 8 bases aligning to TRBD1. V lost 3 bases to trimming and J lost 1 base; unmatched junction nucleotides: 5. Germline-derived CDR1 and CDR2 are MGHRA and YSYEKL. The CDR3 length is 16 residues. The CDR3 reads CASSHRQGRSGNTIYF. The CDR3 nucleotides read TGCGCCAGCAGCCATAGACAGGGGAGGTCTGGAAACACCATATATTTT.

The chain recombines TRBV30 with TRBJ1-3; 7 nucleotides line up with TRBD1. The J segment lost 0 bases and the V segment lost 2 bases, leaving 4 bases of the junction unmatched. There are 15 residues in the CDR3. Per the germline V gene, CDR1 is GTSNPN and CDR2 is SVGIG (reference sequence). CDR3 DNA sequence: TGTGCCTGGAGTATAAACAGGGGCTCTGGAAACACCATATATTTT. Its translation is CAWSINRGSGNTIYF.